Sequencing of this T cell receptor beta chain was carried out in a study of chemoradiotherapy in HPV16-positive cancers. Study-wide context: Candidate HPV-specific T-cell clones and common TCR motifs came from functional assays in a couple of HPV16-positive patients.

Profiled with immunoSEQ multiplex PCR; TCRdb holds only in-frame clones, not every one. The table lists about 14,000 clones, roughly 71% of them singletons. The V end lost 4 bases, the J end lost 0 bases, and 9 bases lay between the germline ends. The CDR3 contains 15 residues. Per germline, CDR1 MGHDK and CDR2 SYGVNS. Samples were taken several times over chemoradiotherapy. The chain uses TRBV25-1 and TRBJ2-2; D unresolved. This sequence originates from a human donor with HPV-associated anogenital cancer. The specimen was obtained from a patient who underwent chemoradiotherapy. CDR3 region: CASSVTATNTGELFF. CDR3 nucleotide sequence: TGTGCCAGCAGTGTGACCGCAACGAACACCGGGGAGCTGTTTTTT.